The source of this T cell receptor beta chain is a study of T cells in localized non-small cell lung cancer. Measured with immunoSEQ multiplex PCR; TCRdb has only the in-frame clones, and not every one. This sample has 30,000 to 45,000 clones, with approximately 88% found just once. Germline-derived CDR1 and CDR2 are ENHRY and SYGVKD. The V end lost 10 bases, the J end lost 0 bases, and 19 bases lay between the germline ends. The CDR3 spans 16 residues. The chain uses TRBV10-3 and TRBJ1-5; the D gene is possibly TRBD1 (5 bases). This clonotype was obtained from a woman aged 40-69 years with stage I lung adenocarcinoma. Sequenced here: peripheral blood, sampled before any cancer treatment. CDR3 in DNA: TGTGCCACCCACCGGGGGGTCCAGTATAGCAATCAGCCCCAGCATTTT. The encoded protein is CATHRGVQYSNQPQHF.